This record looks at one T cell receptor (beta chain) sequence and its context. This entry belongs to a study of blood T cell repertoires in COVID-19. Overall study context: From the United States, Italy and Spain came samples of acute and convalescent COVID-19.

The assay was immunoSEQ multiplex PCR, and TCRdb's table has in-frame clones only and misses some. The sample lists around 120,000 clones, roughly 83% occurring once. This CDR3 is built from 16 residues. V was cut by 1 base and J by 0 bases, with 11 bases left in between. Germline lookup yields CDR1 SGHRS and CDR2 YFSETQ. Sample: peripheral blood. V and J are TRBV5-1 and TRBJ1-3; unclear D gene. The TCR was taken from a woman of 80 years or more with acute or convalescent COVID-19. The CDR3, as DNA: TGCGCCAGCAGCTTGCTCGGTGACTTCTCTGGAAACACCATATATTTT. Residues: CASSLLGDFSGNTIYF.